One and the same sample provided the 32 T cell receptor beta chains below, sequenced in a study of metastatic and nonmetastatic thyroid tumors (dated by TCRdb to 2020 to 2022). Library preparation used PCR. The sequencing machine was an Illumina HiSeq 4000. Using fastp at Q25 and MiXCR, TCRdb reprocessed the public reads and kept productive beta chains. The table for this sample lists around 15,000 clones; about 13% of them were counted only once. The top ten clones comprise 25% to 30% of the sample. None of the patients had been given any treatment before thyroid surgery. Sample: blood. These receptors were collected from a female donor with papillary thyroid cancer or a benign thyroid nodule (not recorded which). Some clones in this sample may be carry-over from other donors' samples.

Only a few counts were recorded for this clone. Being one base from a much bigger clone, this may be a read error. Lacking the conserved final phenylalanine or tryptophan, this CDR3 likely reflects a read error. CDR3 loop: CASSRGLAVYNEQFL. DNA of the CDR3: TGTGCCAGCAGCCGTGGACTAGCGGTCTACAATGAGCAGTTCCTC. This chain uses TRBV3-1 with TRBJ2-1; 10 bases fit TRBD2. This CDR3 is built from 15 residues. Trimming removed 4 bases from V and 3 bases from J; junction bases left unmatched: 3. Germline CDR1 is LGHDT and CDR2 is YNNKEL (reference sequence).

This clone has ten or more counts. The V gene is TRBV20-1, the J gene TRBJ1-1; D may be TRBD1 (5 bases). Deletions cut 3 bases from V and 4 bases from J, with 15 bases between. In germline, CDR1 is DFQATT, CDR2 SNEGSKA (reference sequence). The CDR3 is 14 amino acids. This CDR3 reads CSASLPPRGTEAFF. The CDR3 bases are TGCAGTGCTAGTTTGCCCCCGAGGGGCACTGAAGCTTTCTTT.

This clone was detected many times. Here the CDR3 DNA reads TGTGCCAGCAGGTCAGGGGGCTCCCCTGAAGCTTTCTTT. Translated: CASRSGGSPEAFF. The chain joins TRBV7-9 to TRBJ1-1, with 8 nucleotides matching TRBD1. V shed 6 bases, J shed 6 bases, and the junction held 6 bases outside the gene matches. The CDR3 runs 13 residues. Germline assignment: CDR1 SEHNR and CDR2 FQNEAQ (reference sequence).

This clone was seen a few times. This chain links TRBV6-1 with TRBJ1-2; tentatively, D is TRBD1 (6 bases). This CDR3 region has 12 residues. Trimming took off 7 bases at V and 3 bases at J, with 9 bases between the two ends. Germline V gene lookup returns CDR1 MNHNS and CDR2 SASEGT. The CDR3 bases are TGTGCCAGCATGGGACACCACTATGGCTACACCTTC. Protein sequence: CASMGHHYGYTF.

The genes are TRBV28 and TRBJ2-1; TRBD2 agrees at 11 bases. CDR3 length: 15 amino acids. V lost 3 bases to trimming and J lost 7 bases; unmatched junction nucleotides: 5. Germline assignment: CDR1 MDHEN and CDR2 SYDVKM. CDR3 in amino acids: CASSFTSGSWNEQFF. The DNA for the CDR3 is TGTGCCAGCAGTTTTACTAGCGGGAGTTGGAATGAGCAGTTCTTC.

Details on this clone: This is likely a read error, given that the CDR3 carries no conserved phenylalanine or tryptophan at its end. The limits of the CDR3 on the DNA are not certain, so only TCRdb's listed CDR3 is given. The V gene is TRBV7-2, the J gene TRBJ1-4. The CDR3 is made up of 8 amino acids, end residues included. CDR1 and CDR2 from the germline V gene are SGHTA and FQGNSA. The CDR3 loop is CASSLFER.

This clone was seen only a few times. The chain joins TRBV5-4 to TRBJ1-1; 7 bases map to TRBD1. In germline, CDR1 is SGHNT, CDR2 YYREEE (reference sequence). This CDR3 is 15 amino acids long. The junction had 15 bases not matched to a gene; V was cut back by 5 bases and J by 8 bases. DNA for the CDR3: TGTGCCAGCAGAGAGGGGGCGCCGCGTGGGACCGAAGCTTTCTTT. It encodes CASREGAPRGTEAFF.

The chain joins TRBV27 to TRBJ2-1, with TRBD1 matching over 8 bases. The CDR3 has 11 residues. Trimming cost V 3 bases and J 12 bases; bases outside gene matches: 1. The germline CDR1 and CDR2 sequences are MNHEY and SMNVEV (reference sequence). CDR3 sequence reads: CASSFTGGQFF. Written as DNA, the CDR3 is TGTGCCAGCAGTTTTACAGGGGGGCAGTTCTTC.

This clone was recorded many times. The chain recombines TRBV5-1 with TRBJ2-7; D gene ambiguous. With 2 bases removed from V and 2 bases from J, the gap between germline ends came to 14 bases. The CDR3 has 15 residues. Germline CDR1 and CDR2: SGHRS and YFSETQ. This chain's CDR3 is CASSLGPSATYEQYF. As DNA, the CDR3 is TGCGCCAGCAGCTTAGGCCCCAGTGCCACCTACGAGCAGTACTTC.

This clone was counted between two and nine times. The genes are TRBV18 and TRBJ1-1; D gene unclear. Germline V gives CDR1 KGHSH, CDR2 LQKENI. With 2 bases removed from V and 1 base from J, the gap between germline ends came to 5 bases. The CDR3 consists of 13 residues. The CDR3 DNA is TGTGCCAGCTCACCAGGGCAGAACACTGAAGCTTTCTTT. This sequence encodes CASSPGQNTEAFF.

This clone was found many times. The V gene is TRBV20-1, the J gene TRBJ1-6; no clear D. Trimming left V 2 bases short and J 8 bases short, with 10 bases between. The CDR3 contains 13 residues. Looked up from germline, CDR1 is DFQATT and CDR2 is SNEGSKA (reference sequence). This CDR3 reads CSARLWADSPLHF. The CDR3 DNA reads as TGCAGTGCTAGACTATGGGCGGATTCACCCCTCCACTTT.

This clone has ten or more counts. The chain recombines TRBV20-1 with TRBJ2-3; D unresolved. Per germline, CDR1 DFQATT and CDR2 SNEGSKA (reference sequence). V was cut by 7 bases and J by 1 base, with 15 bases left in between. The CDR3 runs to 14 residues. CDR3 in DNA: TGCAGTGGTCTAGGGCCAACCGGCACAGATACGCAGTATTTT. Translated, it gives CSGLGPTGTDTQYF.

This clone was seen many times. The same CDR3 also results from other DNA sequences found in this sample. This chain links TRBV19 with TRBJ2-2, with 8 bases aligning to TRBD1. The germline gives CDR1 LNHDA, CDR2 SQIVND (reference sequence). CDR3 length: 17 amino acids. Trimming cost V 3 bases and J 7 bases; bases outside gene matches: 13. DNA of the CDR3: TGTGCCAGTAGTATGCGGTCGGCAGGGGGCGCAATCGGGGAGCTGTTTTTT. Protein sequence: CASSMRSAGGAIGELFF.

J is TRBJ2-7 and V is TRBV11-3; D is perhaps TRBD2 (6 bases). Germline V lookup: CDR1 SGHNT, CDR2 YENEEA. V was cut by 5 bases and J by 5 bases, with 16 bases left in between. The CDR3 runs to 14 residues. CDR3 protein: CASSTGTWRDEQYF. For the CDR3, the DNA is TGTGCCAGCAGCACCGGTACATGGAGGGACGAGCAGTACTTC.

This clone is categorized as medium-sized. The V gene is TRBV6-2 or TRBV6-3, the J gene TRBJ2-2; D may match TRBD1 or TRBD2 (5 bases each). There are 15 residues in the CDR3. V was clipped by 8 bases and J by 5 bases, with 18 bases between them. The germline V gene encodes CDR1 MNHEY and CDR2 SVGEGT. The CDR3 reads CASRRRAGKTGELFF. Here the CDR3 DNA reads TGTGCCAGCCGCCGGCGGGCAGGGAAAACCGGGGAGCTGTTTTTT.

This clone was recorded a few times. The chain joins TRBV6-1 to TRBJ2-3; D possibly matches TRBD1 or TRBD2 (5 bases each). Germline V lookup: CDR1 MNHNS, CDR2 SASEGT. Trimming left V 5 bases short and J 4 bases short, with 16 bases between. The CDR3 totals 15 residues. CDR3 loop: CASSSWGSDADTQYF. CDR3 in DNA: TGTGCCAGCAGTTCTTGGGGGTCTGACGCAGATACGCAGTATTTT.

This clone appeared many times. The CDR3 coding sequence is TGTGCCTGGAGTGTATTGGGACAGGGTAGAACTGAAGCTTTCTTT. Translation: CAWSVLGQGRTEAFF. V usage is TRBV30 and J usage is TRBJ1-1; 9 bases agree with TRBD1. The V segment lost 0 bases and the J segment 5 bases; nucleotides outside the gene matches: 7. This CDR3 has 15 residues. CDR1 and CDR2 (germline): GTSNPN, SVGIG (reference sequence).

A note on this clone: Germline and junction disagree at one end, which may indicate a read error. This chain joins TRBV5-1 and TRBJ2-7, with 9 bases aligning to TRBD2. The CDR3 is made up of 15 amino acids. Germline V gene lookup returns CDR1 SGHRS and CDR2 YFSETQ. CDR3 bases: TGCGCCAGCAGCTTGGGTGGACTAGCGTCGTACGATCAGTACTTC. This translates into CASSLGGLASYDQYF.

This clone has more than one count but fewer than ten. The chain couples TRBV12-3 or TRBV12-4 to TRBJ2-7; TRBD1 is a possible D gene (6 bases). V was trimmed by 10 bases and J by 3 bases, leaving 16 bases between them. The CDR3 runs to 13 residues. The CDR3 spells CATMYRVGYEQYF. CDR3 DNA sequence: TGTGCCACTATGTACAGGGTAGGCTACGAGCAGTACTTC.

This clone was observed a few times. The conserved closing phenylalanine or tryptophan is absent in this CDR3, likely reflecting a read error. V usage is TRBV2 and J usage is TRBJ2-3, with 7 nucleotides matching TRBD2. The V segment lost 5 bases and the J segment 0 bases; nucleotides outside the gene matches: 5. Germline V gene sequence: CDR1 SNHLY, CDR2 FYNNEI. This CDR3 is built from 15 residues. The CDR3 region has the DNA TGTGCCAGCAGTAGCGGGGTTCTGAGCACAGATACGCAGTATATT. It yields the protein CASSSGVLSTDTQYI.

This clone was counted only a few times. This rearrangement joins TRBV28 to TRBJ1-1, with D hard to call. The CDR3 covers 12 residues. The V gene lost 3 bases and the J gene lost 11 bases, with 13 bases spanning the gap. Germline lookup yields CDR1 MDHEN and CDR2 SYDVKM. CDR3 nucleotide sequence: TGTGCCAGCAGTTTCGGGGTTGGGAGGGCTTTCTTT. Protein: CASSFGVGRAFF.

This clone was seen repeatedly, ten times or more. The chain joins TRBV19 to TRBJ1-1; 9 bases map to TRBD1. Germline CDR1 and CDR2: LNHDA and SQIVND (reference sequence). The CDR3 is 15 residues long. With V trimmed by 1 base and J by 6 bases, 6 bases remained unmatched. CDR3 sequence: CASSIVDRGYAEAFF. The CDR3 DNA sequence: TGTGCCAGTAGTATAGTTGACAGGGGGTATGCTGAAGCTTTCTTT.

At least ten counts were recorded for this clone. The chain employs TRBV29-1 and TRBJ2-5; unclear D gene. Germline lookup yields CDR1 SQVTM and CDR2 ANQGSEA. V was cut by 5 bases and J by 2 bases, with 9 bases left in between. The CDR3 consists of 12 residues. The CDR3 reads CSVLNPQETQYF. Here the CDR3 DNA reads TGCAGCGTTTTAAACCCTCAAGAGACCCAGTACTTC. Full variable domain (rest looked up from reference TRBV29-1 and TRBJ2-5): SAVISQKPSRDICQRGTSLTIQCQVDSQVTMMFWYRQQPGQSLTLIATANQGSEATYESGFVIDKFPISRPNLTFSTLTVSNMSPEDSSIYLCSVLNPQETQYFGPGTRLLVL.

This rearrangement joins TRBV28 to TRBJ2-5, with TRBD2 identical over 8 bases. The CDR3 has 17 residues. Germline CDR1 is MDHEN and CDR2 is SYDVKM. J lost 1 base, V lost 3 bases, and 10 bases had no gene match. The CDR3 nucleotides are TGTGCCAGCAGTTTCGGTTTTAGCGGGAATCCCCAAGAGACCCAGTACTTC. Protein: CASSFGFSGNPQETQYF.

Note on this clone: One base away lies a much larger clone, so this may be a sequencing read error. The CDR3 loop reads CASSQGWLSTDTQYF. In DNA, the CDR3 is TGCGCCAGCAGCCAAGGCTGGCTTAGCACAGATACGCAGTATTTT. The chain employs TRBV4-3 and TRBJ2-3, with D unclear. CDR1 LGHNA and CDR2 YSLEER come from the germline V gene. The CDR3 consists of 15 residues. Trimming stripped 1 base from V and 0 bases from J, with 8 bases between.

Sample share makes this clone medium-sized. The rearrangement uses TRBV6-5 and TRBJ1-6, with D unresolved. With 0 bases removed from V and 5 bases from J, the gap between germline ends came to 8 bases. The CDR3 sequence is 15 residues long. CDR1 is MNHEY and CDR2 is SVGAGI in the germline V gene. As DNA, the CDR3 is TGTGCCAGCAGTTACTCGATGGATCATAATTCACCCCTCCACTTT. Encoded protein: CASSYSMDHNSPLHF.

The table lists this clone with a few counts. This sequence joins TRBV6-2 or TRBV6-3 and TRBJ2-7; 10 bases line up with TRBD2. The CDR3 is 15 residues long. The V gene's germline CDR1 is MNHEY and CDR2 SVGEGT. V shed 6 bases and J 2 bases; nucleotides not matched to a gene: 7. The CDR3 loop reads CASSGSSGRAYEQYF. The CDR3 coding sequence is TGTGCCAGCAGCGGGTCCAGCGGGAGGGCCTACGAGCAGTACTTC.

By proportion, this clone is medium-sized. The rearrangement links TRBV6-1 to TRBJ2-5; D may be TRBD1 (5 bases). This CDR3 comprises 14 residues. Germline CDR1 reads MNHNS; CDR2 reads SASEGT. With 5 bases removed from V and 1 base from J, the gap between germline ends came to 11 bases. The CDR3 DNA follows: TGTGCCAGCAGTAGGACAAGGGGCCAAGAGACCCAGTACTTC. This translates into CASSRTRGQETQYF.

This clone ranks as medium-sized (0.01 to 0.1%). CDR3 DNA sequence: TGTGCCAGCAGTTCAGGTGGGGCCAACGTCCTGACTTTC. Protein: CASSSGGANVLTF. This chain joins TRBV28 and TRBJ2-6; D unclear. This CDR3 has 13 residues. The V gene lost 4 bases and the J gene lost 3 bases, with 4 bases spanning the gap. The V gene's germline CDR1 is MDHEN and CDR2 SYDVKM.

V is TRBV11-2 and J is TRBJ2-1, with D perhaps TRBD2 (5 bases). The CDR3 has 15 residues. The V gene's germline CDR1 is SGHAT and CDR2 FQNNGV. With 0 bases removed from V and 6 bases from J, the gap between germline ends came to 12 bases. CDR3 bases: TGTGCCAGCAGCTTAGATCGAGGAGGCCTCAATGAGCAGTTCTTC. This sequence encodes CASSLDRGGLNEQFF.

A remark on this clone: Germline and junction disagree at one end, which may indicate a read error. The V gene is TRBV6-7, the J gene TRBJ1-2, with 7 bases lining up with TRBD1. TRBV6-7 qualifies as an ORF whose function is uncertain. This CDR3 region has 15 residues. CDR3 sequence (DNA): TGTTCCAGCAGTTACTCGGACAGGAACCTCCGTGGCTACACCTTC. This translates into CSSSYSDRNLRGYTF.

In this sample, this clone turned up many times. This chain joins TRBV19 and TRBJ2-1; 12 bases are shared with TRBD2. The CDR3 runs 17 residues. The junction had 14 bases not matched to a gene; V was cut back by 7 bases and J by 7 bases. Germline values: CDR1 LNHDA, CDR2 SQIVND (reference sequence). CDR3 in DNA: TGTGCCAGTATGGGTTCTAGCGGGAGGGAGGGGCTGAATGAGCAGTTCTTC. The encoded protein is CASMGSSGREGLNEQFF.